This T cell receptor (beta chain) was obtained from a study of blood T cell repertoires in COVID-19 (TCRdb year 2020). Regarding the research as a whole: Collaborator samples came from the United States, Italy and Spain and covered acute and convalescent phases of COVID-19. The prospective study material was composed of cDNA or gDNA derived from T cells, B-cell-depleted T cells, or PBMCs. The dataset comprised deeply sampled blood TCRbeta repertoires from subjects exposed to, actively infected with, or recovered from COVID-19. A freely available public database, intended as a resource for researchers studying the immune response to SARS-CoV-2, is where the repertoires were released. The samples were drawn from the first 160 participants of the ongoing ImmuneRACE study and from 1,254 subjects provided by 6 global collaborators. Sample metadata almost always included a de-identified subject ID, COVID-19 status, age in years and sex. Where available, HLA class I and class II types were obtained from metadata supplied by the sample provider rather than from assay-based typing.

Overall results and qualifications from the work: How much clinical and demographic metadata was included differed by source and by participant, and the metadata was provided uncurated.

As regards this clone: This clone's antigen is unknown. No quality values exist for individual bases; no much larger clone is one base distant.

V trim: 2 bases; J trim: 5 bases; unmatched bases: 5. From its cysteine to its phenylalanine, the CDR3 spans 15 amino acids. Only CDR3 DNA remains: 45 bases, in frame from the first base. CDR1 SGHTA and CDR2 FQGTGA were looked up in the germline V gene. TCRbeta CDR3 regions were amplified from genomic DNA by means of the immunoSEQ Assay, a bias-controlled multiplex PCR. The paper's processing steps were these. Within the assay, amplification of reference gene primers was used to estimate how many nucleated cells each sample contained. To quantify the absolute abundance of each unique TCRbeta CDR3 rearrangement, sequence reads were collapsed and filtered. For each sample, productive Simpson clonality was calculated as the square root of Simpson's diversity index over productive rearrangements. As stored in TCRdb, this immuneACCESS dataset retains in-frame rearrangements with V and J assigned. A fraction of the clones does not appear; measured against another copy, unresolved V genes explain less than half of the discrepancy, and the remainder lacks a known reason. The V and J calls and clone size come from that table; D and trimming were worked out from the DNA. The sample data list roughly 250,000 clones, and roughly nine tenths of these were observed just once. The ten top clones hold about 6.9% of the sample.

Participants in the prospective study were enrolled through a virtual design, were aged roughly 18 to 90 years, and lived in 24 United States geographic areas. Cohort assignment in the prospective study relied on participant-reported clinical history from a screening survey and a study questionnaire. In the prospective study, whole blood, serum and a nasopharyngeal or oropharyngeal swab were collected from each participant by mobile phlebotomists. Additional blood draws and questionnaires over an approximately two-month period could optionally be provided by prospective study participants. Before DNA extraction, prospective study blood samples were shipped either frozen or at room temperature.

The chain links TRBV7-3 with TRBJ2-1; TRBD1 matches 8 bases in the middle. Sample: PBMCs or T cells enriched from blood (not recorded which). This clonotype originated in a woman in her 30s with acute COVID-19. The nucleotide sequence is given as TGTGCCAGCAGCTTACTGCACAGGGGGGACAATGAGCAGTTCTTC. Its coded protein is CASSLLHRGDNEQFF.